Shown below are 24 T cell receptor beta chains from a single sample sequenced in a study of OX40 agonist ivuxolimab in advanced cancers. TCRdb keeps only in-frame clones here, not all; method: immunoSEQ multiplex PCR. The sample holds tens of thousands of clones, about 85% seen once. Specimen: CD4+ or CD8+ T cells sorted from blood, collected in a trial of the OX40 agonist ivuxolimab. Every receptor here comes from an adult with an advanced solid tumor such as melanoma, head and neck, liver or kidney cancer.

V and J are TRBV6-5 and TRBJ1-4; D ambiguous. CDR1 is MNHEY and CDR2 is SVGAGI in the germline V gene. There are 15 residues in the CDR3. V gave up 6 bases and J gave up 2 bases, with 13 bases separating them. CDR3 DNA: TGTGCCAGCAGACCTGGAGGAGCGACTAATGAAAAACTGTTTTTT. It specifies CASRPGGATNEKLFF.

The V call is TRBV30, the J call TRBJ2-3, with a tentative D call TRBD1 (6 bases). Germline CDR1 GTSNPN, CDR2 SVGIG (reference sequence). This CDR3 contains 14 residues. V lost 2 bases, J lost 2 bases, and 11 bases lay in between. CDR3 region: CAWSTGSDTDTQYF. In nucleotides, the CDR3 is TGTGCCTGGAGTACAGGGTCGGACACAGATACGCAGTATTTT.

The rearrangement links TRBV28 to TRBJ2-7; tentatively, D is TRBD1 (6 bases). Germline V lookup: CDR1 MDHEN, CDR2 SYDVKM. The CDR3 is made up of 14 amino acids. The V and J ends lost 6 bases and 9 bases respectively, with 21 bases between them. The CDR3, as DNA: TGTGCCAGCAGCCTCCGGGACACCGGTCGTGGGCAGTACTTC. This sequence encodes CASSLRDTGRGQYF. The full variable domain, in which reference TRBV28 and TRBJ2-7 provide the parts outside the CDR3, is DVKVTQSSRYLVKRTGEKVFLECVQDMDHENMFWYRQDPGLGLRLIYFSYDVKMKEKGDIPEGYSVSREKKERFSLILESASTNQTSMYLCASSLRDTGRGQYFGPGTRLTVT.

This chain joins TRBV2 and TRBJ1-2, with a weak D call TRBD1 (6 bases). The germline V gene encodes CDR1 SNHLY and CDR2 FYNNEI. V shed 6 bases and J shed 7 bases, with 21 bases lying between them. There are 15 residues in the CDR3. CDR3 sequence: CASSPRGTWVGGYTF. CDR3 DNA: TGTGCCAGCAGCCCAAGGGGGACATGGGTGGGTGGCTACACCTTC.

This clone was detected only once. The V call is TRBV4-2, the J call TRBJ2-7; perhaps D is TRBD1 or TRBD2 (6 bases each). This CDR3 is built from 14 residues. V was pared by 1 base and J by 3 bases, with 10 bases between. CDR1 is LGHNA and CDR2 is YNFKEQ in the germline V gene. CDR3 coding DNA: TGTGCCAGCAGCCAAGGGGGGGCCCTCTACGAGCAGTACTTC. It encodes CASSQGGALYEQYF.

This clone has just one count. The chain uses TRBV7-2 and TRBJ1-2, with 7 bases aligning to TRBD1. The CDR3 contains 14 residues. CDR1 and CDR2 from the germline V gene are SGHTA and FQGNSA. The junction had 6 bases not matched to a gene; V was cut back by 0 bases and J by 8 bases. CDR3 loop: CASSLARQGWGYTF. The CDR3 DNA follows: TGTGCCAGCAGCTTAGCCAGACAGGGTTGGGGCTACACCTTC.

By sample fraction, this clone is large. This chain joins TRBV4-1 and TRBJ2-1; tentative D call: TRBD1 (6 bases). Germline loops: CDR1 MGHRA, CDR2 YSYEKL. V was clipped by 5 bases and J by 9 bases, with 17 bases between them. This CDR3 comprises 14 residues. The CDR3 region is CASSTRQEGAEQFF. The CDR3 nucleotides read TGCGCCAGCAGCACCCGACAGGAAGGGGCTGAGCAGTTCTTC.

The J gene is TRBJ2-1, the V gene TRBV19; 7 bases are shared with TRBD1. This CDR3 is built from 16 residues. Germline CDR1 and CDR2: LNHDA and SQIVND (reference sequence). V shed 5 bases and J 2 bases; nucleotides not matched to a gene: 9. In DNA, the CDR3 is TGTGCCAGTAGTCAAATGACAGGGATACCCTACAATGAGCAGTTCTTC. It encodes CASSQMTGIPYNEQFF.

The chain recombines TRBV18 with TRBJ2-6, with a tentative D call TRBD2 (5 bases). V was clipped by 3 bases and J by 1 base, with 10 bases between them. This CDR3 has 16 amino acids. The germline V gene has CDR1 KGHSH and CDR2 LQKENI. The CDR3 spells CASSPGLQSGANVLTF. The CDR3, as DNA: TGTGCCAGCTCACCCGGACTCCAATCTGGGGCCAACGTCCTGACTTTC.

This sequence joins TRBV18 and TRBJ2-1; D not resolved. Per germline, CDR1 KGHSH and CDR2 LQKENI. Trimming stripped 1 base from V and 0 bases from J, with 10 bases between. This CDR3 is 16 amino acids long. The CDR3 region has the DNA TGTGCCAGCTCACCACGAAATGGCCGCTCCTACAATGAGCAGTTCTTC. This encodes CASSPRNGRSYNEQFF.

In this sample, this clone turned up once. The chain combines TRBV18 with TRBJ1-4; D unresolved. Germline-derived CDR1 and CDR2 are KGHSH and LQKENI. Trimming pared 7 bases from V and 8 bases from J, leaving 14 bases between. The CDR3 is 13 amino acids. The CDR3 DNA follows: TGTGCCAGCTTAGGCCTCATCGGGGAAAAACTGTTTTTT. Protein sequence: CASLGLIGEKLFF.

The chain has TRBV19 and TRBJ1-1; unclear D gene. CDR1 and CDR2 from the germline V gene are LNHDA and SQIVND (reference sequence). The V end lost 7 bases, the J end lost 1 base, and 16 bases lay between the germline ends. The CDR3 spans 15 residues. CDR3 in DNA: TGTGCCAGTAACGATCAGGTGGGCGGGAACACTGAAGCTTTCTTT. Its protein is CASNDQVGGNTEAFF.

The chain carries TRBV5-1 and TRBJ2-7, with 12 bases matching TRBD2. V was clipped by 4 bases and J by 5 bases; unmatched bases: 13. The V gene's germline CDR1 is SGHRS and CDR2 YFSETQ. The CDR3 runs to 17 residues. CDR3 amino acids: CASSHYPTSGRNHEQYF. The CDR3 DNA reads as TGCGCCAGCAGCCATTACCCCACTAGCGGGAGGAACCACGAGCAGTACTTC. Variable domain in full (rest from reference TRBV5-1 and TRBJ2-7): KAGVTQTPRYLIKTRGQQVTLSCSPISGHRSVSWYQQTPGQGLQFLFEYFSETQRNKGNFPGRFSGRQFSNSRSEMNVSTLELGDSALYLCASSHYPTSGRNHEQYFGPGTRLTVT.

The count of this clone is one. The chain employs TRBV5-5 and TRBJ1-4, with a weak D call TRBD1 (5 bases). The germline V and J ends were trimmed by 4 bases and 0 bases, with 10 bases remaining between them. Germline CDR1 is SGHKS and CDR2 is YYEKEE (reference sequence). This CDR3 has 15 amino acids. The CDR3 here is CASSPWGATNEKLFF. For the CDR3, the DNA is TGTGCCAGCAGCCCATGGGGGGCAACTAATGAAAAACTGTTTTTT.

This clone showed up just a few times. The rearrangement joins TRBV7-9 to TRBJ1-5; D uncertain. Per germline, CDR1 SEHNR and CDR2 FQNEAQ (reference sequence). The CDR3 is made up of 12 amino acids. V gave up 3 bases and J gave up 5 bases, with 5 bases separating them. The chain's CDR3 is CASSLQDQPQHF. The CDR3 coding sequence is TGTGCCAGCAGCTTGCAAGATCAGCCCCAGCATTTT.

The chain recombines TRBV5-1 with TRBJ1-5; 9 nucleotides align to TRBD1. Per germline, CDR1 SGHRS and CDR2 YFSETQ. The CDR3 is 14 residues long. The ends lost 4 bases at V and 7 bases at J; junction bases unmatched: 6. The CDR3 DNA follows: TGCGCCAGCAGCAAGGGACAGGGACACCAGCCCCAGCATTTT. This codes for CASSKGQGHQPQHF.

The chain carries TRBV19 and TRBJ2-2; the D is unclear. This CDR3 comprises 13 residues. In germline, CDR1 is LNHDA, CDR2 SQIVND (reference sequence). V lost 4 bases to trimming and J lost 6 bases, with 9 bases between them. The DNA of the CDR3 is TGTGCCAGTAGTAGGATTACACCCGGGGAGCTGTTTTTT. As protein: CASSRITPGELFF. Filled out from reference TRBV19 and TRBJ2-2, the complete variable domain reads DGGITQSPKYLFRKEGQNVTLSCEQNLNHDAMYWYRQDPGQGLRLIYYSQIVNDFQKGDIAEGYSVSREKKESFPLTVTSAQKNPTAFYLCASSRITPGELFFGEGSRLTVL.

The rearrangement joins TRBV5-4 to TRBJ2-7, with D possibly being TRBD1 or TRBD2 (5 bases each). V was shortened by 0 bases and J by 1 base, with 11 bases between the two germline ends. The CDR3 runs to 15 residues. Germline V CDR1 and CDR2: SGHNT, YYREEE (reference sequence). The CDR3 nucleotides read TGTGCCAGCAGCTTGGAGGGGAGCAGATCCTACGAGCAGTACTTC. Its protein product is CASSLEGSRSYEQYF. The whole variable domain, filled in from reference TRBV5-4 and TRBJ2-7, reads ETGVTQSPTHLIKTRGQQVTLRCSSQSGHNTVSWYQQALGQGPQFIFQYYREEENGRGNFPPRFSGLQFPNYSSELNVNALELDDSALYLCASSLEGSRSYEQYFGPGTRLTVT.

The chain links TRBV6-6 to TRBJ2-7; the match to TRBD1 covers 8 bases. This CDR3 contains 15 residues. The junction had 10 bases not matched to a gene; V was cut back by 5 bases and J by 4 bases. The germline V gene has CDR1 MNHNY and CDR2 SVGAGI (reference sequence). The CDR3 is CASSTRGRGPYEQYF. DNA of the CDR3: TGTGCCAGCAGTACCAGGGGGCGCGGGCCTTACGAGCAGTACTTC.

V and J are TRBV6-4 and TRBJ1-4; weak D call: TRBD1 (5 bases). This CDR3 has 14 amino acids. Trimming took 8 bases from V and 7 from J, leaving 17 bases between them. Germline V CDR1 and CDR2: MRHNA, SNTAGT. The CDR3 DNA reads TGTGCCAGCTGCCGGGTAGGGGCCCTTGAAAAACTGTTTTTT. This codes for CASCRVGALEKLFF.

A few counts support this clone. The chain recombines TRBV6-1 with TRBJ1-1, with TRBD1 as a possible D gene (5 bases). CDR3 size: 15 residues. Trimming left V 4 bases short and J 0 bases short, with 12 bases between. Per germline, CDR1 MNHNS and CDR2 SASEGT. CDR3 amino acids: CASSGRQFMNTEAFF. In DNA form, the CDR3 reads TGTGCCAGCAGTGGGCGACAGTTTATGAACACTGAAGCTTTCTTT.

The V and J genes are TRBV9 and TRBJ1-5; a possible D gene is TRBD1 (5 bases). Germline V gene sequence: CDR1 SGDLS, CDR2 YYNGEE. The CDR3 sequence is 14 residues long. V lost 7 bases and J lost 1, with 12 bases in between. The CDR3, as DNA: TGTGCCAGCCCCCGGGGGAAGAGCAATCAGCCCCAGCATTTT. This encodes CASPRGKSNQPQHF.

CDR3 region: CAWGTVRELFF. CDR3 DNA: TGTGCCTGGGGGACAGTTAGGGAGCTGTTTTTT. This chain uses TRBV30 with TRBJ2-2, with TRBD1 matching 7 bases. V trimming: 5 bases; J trimming: 9 bases; junction bases outside the gene matches: 3. The germline V gene encodes CDR1 GTSNPN and CDR2 SVGIG (reference sequence). The CDR3 spans 11 residues.

The chain combines TRBV19 with TRBJ1-1; D is uncertain. The CDR3 covers 13 residues. The germline V gene has CDR1 LNHDA and CDR2 SQIVND (reference sequence). V was clipped by 3 bases and J by 1 base, with 6 bases between them. CDR3 loop: CASSMIPNTEAFF. The CDR3 DNA reads TGTGCCAGTAGTATGATCCCGAACACTGAAGCTTTCTTT.